This is a list of T cell receptor beta chains from one sample in a study of blood T cells in healthy people across ages. TCRdb independently ran MiXCR on the 5' RACE reads; one entry per CDR3 protein. There are 1.5 million to 2 million distinct CDR3 sequences in the sample; 28% occur only once, and about 8% lies in the top ten. The specimen was blood. All receptors derive from a woman aged 30 to 39 in good health. CDR3s include the opening cysteine and the closing phenylalanine or tryptophan. D genes are given only for firm matches. Clone sizes are given selectively: once, few, many, or a class where the clone is expanded.

d_call clone_size j_call v_call cdr3_nt cdr3_aa
NA NA TRBJ2-4 TRBV21-1 TGTGCCGGCAGCCACCGGGACAGGGGCAGAAGGGGGTCCAAAAACATTCAGTACTTC CAGSHRDRGRRGSKNIQYF
TRBD1 many TRBJ1-2 TRBV20-1 TGCAGTGCTAGGGGGGACAGCCTCAATGGCTACACCTTC CSARGDSLNGYTF
TRBD2 NA TRBJ2-7 TRBV4-1 TGCGCCAGCAGACGGCCGGGGCCTAGCGGTACCTACGAGCAGTACTTC CASRRPGPSGTYEQYF
NA NA TRBJ2-1 TRBV20-1 TGCAGTGCTAGGGGCCGGGACTGGAACTACAATGAGCAGTTCTTC CSARGRDWNYNEQFF
TRBD1 few TRBJ1-5 TRBV12-5 TGTGCTAGTGGACTTGACAGGGAAATCGGTCAGCCCCAGCATTTT CASGLDREIGQPQHF
NA NA TRBJ1-1 TRBV2 TGTGCCCGCAAAGAACAGGGAGTGAACGCTGTAGCTTTCTTT CARKEQGVNAVAFF
NA few TRBJ2-7 TRBV4-3 TGCGCCAGCAGCCAAGATGGTCGGGCTGGCTACGAGCAGTACTTC CASSQDGRAGYEQYF
TRBD1 NA TRBJ2-3 TRBV5-1 TGCGCCAGCAACGGACAGGGGATTACGGATACGCAGTATTTT CASNGQGITDTQYF
NA few TRBJ1-3 TRBV15 TGTGCCACCAGCAGAGATCTTACGAACACCATATATTTT CATSRDLTNTIYF
NA few TRBJ2-5 TRBV5-1 TGCGCCAGCAGCCCACGACCCGAAGAGACCCAGTACTTC CASSPRPEETQYF
NA NA TRBJ1-1 TRBV20-1 TGCAGTGCTAGAGGGACACGACCAGGTTTCTTT CSARGTRPGFF
NA NA TRBJ2-7 TRBV7-9 TGTGCCTCGGCCGGGGCGCAAGCCTACGAGCAGTACTTC CASAGAQAYEQYF
NA few TRBJ2-3 TRBV24-1 TGTGCCACCAGTGACCCGACAGAATCCACAGATACGCAGTATTTT CATSDPTESTDTQYF
NA few TRBJ2-2 TRBV20-1 TGCAGTGCTAGAGATCTACGGGCAGGGGTTCCCACCGGGGAGCTGTTTTTT CSARDLRAGVPTGELFF
NA NA TRBJ2-3 TRBV7-3 TGTGCCAGCAGCCTCACTGGGGGGTCCGGGGCAGATACGCAGTATTTT CASSLTGGSGADTQYF
TRBD1 NA TRBJ1-2 TRBV6-6 TGTGCCAGCAGTATCAGGGGGTGGTATGGCTACACCTTC CASSIRGWYGYTF
TRBD1 many TRBJ2-7 TRBV20-1 TGCAGTGCTCGGAACACAGGGGCCAAGACAGGCAATCAATACGAGCAGTACTTC CSARNTGAKTGNQYEQYF
TRBD2 NA TRBJ2-1 TRBV9 TGTGCCAGCAGCGTAGCGGGGGGAGAGGTGAATGAGCAGTTCTTC CASSVAGGEVNEQFF
NA NA TRBJ2-2 TRBV24-1 TGTGCCACCTCGAGGGAGCGATCCGGGGAGCTGTTTTTT CATSRERSGELFF
NA NA TRBJ2-5 TRBV20-1 TGCAGTGCTAGTTTGGGTCGAGAGACCCAGTACTTC CSASLGRETQYF
TRBD1 NA TRBJ1-3 TRBV6-5 TGTGCCAGCAGTAGACAGGGTTGGAACACCATATATTTT CASSRQGWNTIYF